This entry lists 31 T cell receptor beta chains sequenced from one sample in a study of T cells in women clearing cervical HPV infection. Assay: immunoSEQ multiplex PCR; the TCRdb copy retains only in-frame clones and omits some. Its clone listing holds around 28,000 clones. Sequenced sample: blood buffy coat. The receptors derive from a woman between 18 and 70 years old with a cervical HPV16 infection that either progressed to CIN3+ or cleared (not recorded which).

To note about this clone: The sequence runs out 3 residues before the end of the CDR3; the remainder is reconstructed from the germline J gene. The V call is TRBV12-3 or TRBV12-4, the J call TRBJ2-7; D ambiguous. The length of the CDR3 is 11 residues. V was trimmed by 2 bases and J by 6 bases, leaving 5 bases between them. Partial CDR3 DNA: TGTGCCAGCAGTTTACGAGGCGAG. This translates into CASSLRGE. The CDR3 in full is CASSLRGEQYF.

As regards this clone: The CDR3 end is not reached by the read, which stops 3 residues before it; the germline J gene fills it in. The V call is TRBV7-6, the J call TRBJ1-4; TRBD1 might be the D (5 bases). CDR1 SGHVS and CDR2 FNYEAQ come from the germline V gene. V was clipped by 1 base and J by 3 bases, with 9 bases between them. CDR3 length: 15 amino acids. The part of the CDR3 DNA that was read is TGTGCCAGCAGCTTAGATCCAGGGCCTAATGAAAAA. Amino acid sequence: CASSLDPGPNEK. The full CDR3 protein reads CASSLDPGPNEKLFF.

On this clone: The CDR3 extends 3 residues past the end of the read, so its final part is completed from the germline J gene. The chain uses TRBV7-8 and TRBJ1-2, with no clear D. There are 14 residues in the CDR3. CDR1 and CDR2 (germline): SGHVS, FQNEAQ. Trimming stripped 1 base from V and 2 bases from J, with 8 bases between. The covered CDR3 bases are TGTGCCAGCAGCTTAGGCAGCGCAAACTATGGC. It translates to CASSLGSANYG. The CDR3 in its entirety is CASSLGSANYGYTF.

Partial CDR3 DNA: TGTGCCAGCAGTCACCGGACTAGCGGGAGTTCCTACAATGAG. It yields the protein CASSHRTSGSSYNE. From start to end, the CDR3 is CASSHRTSGSSYNEQFF. The chain recombines TRBV6-2 or TRBV6-3 with TRBJ2-1, with 13 bases that match TRBD2. The read comes to an end 3 residues before the CDR3 does, leaving the germline J gene to fill in the end. Germline V gives CDR1 MNHEY, CDR2 SVGEGT. Trimming at V came to 5 bases and at J to 1 base, leaving 5 bases not matched to a gene. The CDR3 length is 17 residues.

Turning to this clone: The CDR3 end is not reached by the read, which stops 3 residues before it; the germline J gene fills it in. The chain recombines TRBV19 with TRBJ1-5, with 9 nucleotides matching TRBD1. Per germline, CDR1 LNHDA and CDR2 SQIVND (reference sequence). J was trimmed by 5 bases and V by 6 bases; bases with no gene match: 5. CDR3 length: 14 residues. The part of the CDR3 DNA that was read is TGTGCCAGTAGAGGGACAGGGAACGATCAGCCC. Its translation is CASRGTGNDQP. The CDR3 in full is CASRGTGNDQPQHF.

Worth noting for this clone: With the read ending 3 residues before the CDR3 end, the germline J gene is used to fill in that end. The chain joins TRBV7-6 to TRBJ2-5; the match to TRBD2 covers 8 bases. CDR3 length equals 16 residues. Germline V CDR1 and CDR2: SGHVS, FNYEAQ. V lost 2 bases to trimming and J lost 5 bases; unmatched junction nucleotides: 10. CDR3 loop: CASSLRPAGVGETQYF. Partial CDR3 DNA: TGTGCCAGCAGCTTACGCCCAGCGGGGGTTGGGGAGACC. Together with reference TRBV7-6 and TRBJ2-5, the CDR3 gives the full variable domain: GAGVSQSPRYKVTKRGQDVALRCDPISGHVSLYWYRQALGQGPEFLTYFNYEAQQDKSGLPNDRFSAERPEGSISTLTIQRTEQRDSAMYRCASSLRPAGVGETQYFGPGTRLLVL.

The CDR3 DNA, read in part, is TGTGCCAGCTCACCGGTAGTCGGGGAG. Residues: CASSPVVGE. The CDR3 in full is CASSPVVGELFF. The V call is TRBV18, the J call TRBJ2-2; D remains unclear. The read gets to within 3 residues of the CDR3 end, and the germline J gene fills in the rest. Germline lookup yields CDR1 KGHSH and CDR2 LQKENI. The CDR3 spans 12 residues. The ends were cut back, 3 bases at V and 7 bases at J, with 6 bases in the middle.

Regarding this clone: The observed sequence ends 3 residues before the CDR3 terminus, with the missing tail filled in from the germline J gene. This rearrangement joins TRBV6-4 to TRBJ2-3; 9 nucleotides line up with TRBD2. The germline CDR1 and CDR2 sequences are MRHNA and SNTAGT. This CDR3 spans 13 amino acids. V was clipped by 11 bases and J by 3 bases; unmatched bases: 6. The sequenced CDR3 bases are TGTGCCTTTAGCGGGAGTTGTACAGATACG. Protein product: CAFSGSCTDT. The whole CDR3 sequence is CAFSGSCTDTQYF.

In regard to this clone: A junction boundary mismatches the germline segment, possibly from a read error. The DNA ends 3 residues before the CDR3 does, and the rest of the CDR3 is filled in from the germline J gene. V usage is TRBV5-5 and J usage is TRBJ2-1; perhaps D is TRBD1 or TRBD2 (5 bases each). This CDR3 comprises 14 residues. The germline V gene has CDR1 SGHKS and CDR2 YYEKEE (reference sequence). Partial CDR3 DNA: TGTGCCAGCAGTTTGGTAGGGGAGAACAATGAG. This gives the protein CASSLVGENNE. The full CDR3 protein is CASSLVGENNEQFF.

For this clone: The CDR3 goes on 3 residues after the read ends, and that part is filled in from the germline J gene. This sequence joins TRBV18 and TRBJ2-5; perhaps TRBD1 as D (5 bases). Germline V gene data show CDR1 as KGHSH and CDR2 as LQKENI. CDR3 length: 14 amino acids. Trimming removed 0 bases at V and 3 bases at J, with 8 bases between. The part of the CDR3 DNA that was read is TGTGCCAGCTCACCACCATCCAGGGAAGAGACC. Translation gives CASSPPSREET. The whole CDR3 region reads CASSPPSREETQYF.

On this clone: Read data end 3 residues before the CDR3 end; the end is taken from the germline J gene. This same CDR3 is encoded by further DNA sequences in the sample. The V call is TRBV7-8, the J call TRBJ1-3, with 7 bases identical to TRBD1. There are 16 residues in the CDR3. CDR1 and CDR2 (germline): SGHVS, FQNEAQ. V trimming: 4 bases; J trimming: 2 bases; junction bases outside the gene matches: 8. The CDR3 reads CASSSDRGQTGNTIYF. The covered CDR3 bases are TGTGCCAGCAGCTCGGACCGGGGACAGACTGGAAACACC.

With respect to this clone: The read terminates 3 residues ahead of where the CDR3 ends, so the germline J gene completes it. The V gene is TRBV19, the J gene TRBJ2-5; D may be TRBD1 (7 bases). Per the germline V gene, CDR1 is LNHDA and CDR2 is SQIVND (reference sequence). The V and J ends lost 3 bases and 4 bases respectively, with 15 bases between them. CDR3 length: 15 residues. CDR3 bases read: TGTGCCAGTAGTATGGGGCAGGGGGAGGTAGAGACC. It codes for CASSMGQGEVET. The CDR3 in its entirety is CASSMGQGEVETQYF.

With respect to this clone: The CDR3 is cut off 3 residues early in the read; its end comes from the germline J gene. The rearrangement links TRBV5-6 to TRBJ1-4; a weak D match, TRBD1 (5 bases). CDR1 SGHDT and CDR2 YYEEEE come from the germline V gene. Trimming took 5 bases from V and 7 from J, leaving 18 bases between them. There are 15 residues in the CDR3. The CDR3 protein is CASRSGTGGGEKLFF. CDR3 bases read: TGTGCCAGCAGAAGCGGGACCGGGGGAGGTGAAAAA.

In the case of this clone: The read ends 3 residues shy of where the CDR3 ends; the end is completed using the germline J gene. The chain uses TRBV18 and TRBJ2-5; D is possibly TRBD1 (5 bases). Germline assignment: CDR1 KGHSH and CDR2 LQKENI. V was shortened by 0 bases and J by 5 bases, with 7 bases between the two germline ends. This CDR3 has 13 amino acids. The sequenced CDR3 bases are TGTGCCAGCTCACCACCTGCAGGGGAGACC. Its translation: CASSPPAGET. The CDR3 reads in full as CASSPPAGETQYF.

As regards this clone: With the read ending 3 residues before the CDR3 end, the germline J gene is used to fill in that end. The genes are TRBV29-1 and TRBJ2-4, with no clear D. Germline V gives CDR1 SQVTM, CDR2 ANQGSEA. Trimming took off 6 bases at V and 0 bases at J, with 9 bases between the two ends. The CDR3 covers 13 residues. CDR3 DNA, as far as it was read: TGCAGCGTCCTAACGCTAGCCAAAAACATT. It encodes CSVLTLAKNI. The entire CDR3 protein reads CSVLTLAKNIQYF. The entire variable domain, with the rest obtained from reference TRBV29-1 and TRBJ2-4, is as follows: SAVISQKPSRDICQRGTSLTIQCQVDSQVTMMFWYRQQPGQSLTLIATANQGSEATYESGFVIDKFPISRPNLTFSTLTVSNMSPEDSSIYLCSVLTLAKNIQYFGAGTRLSVL.

Comments on this clone: With the read ending 3 residues before the CDR3 end, the germline J gene is used to fill in that end. The J gene is TRBJ2-3, the V gene TRBV7-2; 8 bases agree with TRBD1. The CDR3 extends over 14 amino acids. J was trimmed by 2 bases and V by 5 bases; bases with no gene match: 3. Germline loops: CDR1 SGHTA, CDR2 FQGNSA. The covered CDR3 bases are TGTGCCAGCAGCGGGACAGGCTACACAGATACG. Its protein product is CASSGTGYTDT. The entire CDR3 is CASSGTGYTDTQYF.

In the case of this clone: Sequencing ends 3 residues short of the CDR3 end; the germline J gene provides the rest. The V gene is TRBV5-1, the J gene TRBJ2-3; TRBD1 aligns across 9 bases. The CDR3 consists of 15 residues. CDR1 and CDR2 (germline): SGHRS, YFSETQ. V gave up 2 bases and J gave up 6 bases; unmatched junction bases: 7. Partial CDR3 DNA: TGCGCCAGCAGCTTCGACAGGGGGTGGATGGATACG. Protein sequence: CASSFDRGWMDT. The full CDR3 sequence reads CASSFDRGWMDTQYF. Supplemented by reference TRBV5-1 and TRBJ2-3, the full variable domain reads KAGVTQTPRYLIKTRGQQVTLSCSPISGHRSVSWYQQTPGQGLQFLFEYFSETQRNKGNFPGRFSGRQFSNSRSEMNVSTLELGDSALYLCASSFDRGWMDTQYFGPGTRLTVL.

With regard to this clone: The CDR3 extends 3 residues past the end of the read, so its final part is completed from the germline J gene. This chain links TRBV6-1 with TRBJ2-5; 9 bases align to TRBD1. The CDR3 sequence is 15 residues long. Germline-derived CDR1 and CDR2 are MNHNS and SASEGT. V dropped 2 bases and J dropped 5; count of bases not matched to a gene: 6. The CDR3 sequence: CASSERQGGFETQYF. The CDR3 bases that were read are TGTGCCAGCAGTGAACGACAGGGGGGATTCGAGACC.

Concerning this clone itself: Coverage ceases 3 residues before the CDR3 finishes, and the germline J gene fills in the end. J is TRBJ1-2 and V is TRBV14; 9 bases line up with TRBD1. The CDR3 runs to 13 residues. In germline, CDR1 is SGHDN, CDR2 FVKESK. Incomplete CDR3 DNA: TGTGCCAGCAGCTTACAGGGGGCGCGGGGC. It encodes CASSLQGARG. The entire CDR3 sequence reads CASSLQGARGYTF.

Regarding this clone: The read terminates 3 residues before the CDR3 end, so the remaining end is supplied by the germline J gene. J is TRBJ2-7 and V is TRBV9, with D tentatively TRBD1 (6 bases). This CDR3 is 14 amino acids long. Trimming stripped 0 bases from V and 2 bases from J, with 9 bases between. CDR1 SGDLS and CDR2 YYNGEE come from the germline V gene. The CDR3 DNA, read in part, is TGTGCCAGCAGCGTAGGAGGGACACCCTACGAG. It specifies CASSVGGTPYE. From start to end, the CDR3 is CASSVGGTPYEQYF.

As to this clone: The read terminates 3 residues ahead of where the CDR3 ends, so the germline J gene completes it. The V gene is TRBV7-6, the J gene TRBJ2-7, with 7 bases lining up with TRBD1. V gave up 8 bases and J gave up 1 base; unmatched junction bases: 5. The CDR3 is 13 amino acids. Germline CDR1 and CDR2: SGHVS and FNYEAQ. The CDR3 here is CASGKTGSYEQYF. The covered CDR3 bases are TGTGCCAGCGGCAAGACAGGGTCCTACGAG.

Concerning this clone itself: Read data end 3 residues before the CDR3 end; the end is taken from the germline J gene. The genes are TRBV20-1 and TRBJ2-7; 8 positions match TRBD2. Germline loops: CDR1 DFQATT, CDR2 SNEGSKA (reference sequence). Unmatched junction bases numbered 15, after V lost 5 bases and J lost 6 bases. The CDR3 sequence is 15 residues long. CDR3 sequence: CSALISGATRFEQYF. The sequenced part of the CDR3 DNA is TGCAGTGCTCTAATTAGCGGGGCGACCCGATTCGAG.

A word on this clone: The read terminates 3 residues before the CDR3 end, so the remaining end is supplied by the germline J gene. The rearrangement links TRBV20-1 to TRBJ2-5; D is uncertain. The V and J ends lost 3 bases and 4 bases respectively, with 15 bases between them. In germline, CDR1 is DFQATT, CDR2 SNEGSKA (reference sequence). CDR3 size: 14 residues. The DNA read from the CDR3 is TGCAGTGCTAGGGCCGCCACAATGTCAGAGACC. Its translation: CSARAATMSET. Given in full, the CDR3 is CSARAATMSETQYF.

With regard to this clone: Read data end 3 residues before the CDR3 end; the end is taken from the germline J gene. V gene TRBV19 combines with J gene TRBJ2-1, with 11 bases identical to TRBD2. CDR3 length: 17 amino acids. Germline CDR1 is LNHDA and CDR2 is SQIVND (reference sequence). V shed 7 bases, J shed 4 bases, and the junction held 12 bases outside the gene matches. CDR3 protein: CASKPREIAGGYNEQFF. The part of the CDR3 DNA that was read is TGTGCCAGTAAGCCGCGAGAAATAGCGGGGGGGTACAATGAG. The entire variable domain, with the rest obtained from reference TRBV19 and TRBJ2-1, is as follows: DGGITQSPKYLFRKEGQNVTLSCEQNLNHDAMYWYRQDPGQGLRLIYYSQIVNDFQKGDIAEGYSVSREKKESFPLTVTSAQKNPTAFYLCASKPREIAGGYNEQFFGPGTRLTVL.

Worth noting for this clone: The read comes to an end 3 residues before the CDR3 does, leaving the germline J gene to fill in the end. The chain couples TRBV2 to TRBJ1-1, with 9 bases fitting TRBD1. Trimming at V came to 1 base and at J to 5 bases, leaving 2 bases not matched to a gene. CDR1 is SNHLY, CDR2 FYNNEI, per germline. This CDR3 is built from 14 residues. CDR3 region: CASSEDRGRTEAFF. The sequenced part of the CDR3 DNA is TGTGCCAGCAGTGAAGACAGGGGGCGGACTGAA.

The CDR3 loop is CASSNWDRVSETAFF. CDR3 DNA, as far as it was read: TGTGCCAGCAGCAATTGGGACAGGGTGTCAGAGACA. The chain combines TRBV7-9 with TRBJ1-1, with 9 bases fitting TRBD1. The read halts 3 residues ahead of the CDR3 end, with the missing end drawn from the germline J gene. This CDR3 is built from 15 residues. CDR1 is SEHNR and CDR2 is FQNEAQ in the germline V gene (reference sequence).

Concerning this clone: The CDR3 end is not reached by the read, which stops 3 residues before it; the germline J gene fills it in. The chain joins TRBV6-2 or TRBV6-3 to TRBJ1-5; D call uncertain. V shed 0 bases and J shed 7 bases, with 13 bases lying between them. Per the germline V gene, CDR1 is MNHEY and CDR2 is SVGEGT. This CDR3 is 15 amino acids long. The sequenced CDR3 bases are TGTGCCAGCAGTTACTCGACGGCAGGATCCCAGCCC. As protein: CASSYSTAGSQP. The CDR3 in its entirety is CASSYSTAGSQPQHF.

About this clone: The read stops 3 residues short of the end of the CDR3; the missing end is completed from the germline J gene. The chain carries TRBV20-1 and TRBJ2-3, with TRBD2 as a possible D gene (5 bases). V dropped 8 bases and J dropped 0 bases, with 12 bases sitting between them. Germline lookup yields CDR1 DFQATT and CDR2 SNEGSKA (reference sequence). This CDR3 has 13 residues. The CDR3 spells CSTTRPSTDTQYF. CDR3 DNA (partial): TGCAGTACAACTAGGCCCAGCACAGATACG.

Details on this clone: The read halts 3 residues ahead of the CDR3 end, with the missing end drawn from the germline J gene. This sequence joins TRBV30 and TRBJ2-5; TRBD2 matches 10 bases. This CDR3 contains 14 residues. V gave up 2 bases and J gave up 4 bases; unmatched junction bases: 4. CDR1 and CDR2 from the germline V gene are GTSNPN and SVGIG (reference sequence). Partial CDR3 DNA: TGTGCCTGGAGTAAAGCGGGAGGGCGAGAGACC. It specifies CAWSKAGGRET. The entire CDR3 protein reads CAWSKAGGRETQYF.

To note about this clone: The CDR3 extends 3 residues past the end of the read, so its final part is completed from the germline J gene. V and J are TRBV18 and TRBJ2-4; 10 bases agree with TRBD1. CDR3 length: 15 amino acids. Germline V gives CDR1 KGHSH, CDR2 LQKENI. Incomplete CDR3 DNA: TGTGCCAGCTCACCACAGGACAGGGGGATTCATGGT. It encodes CASSPQDRGIHG. The whole CDR3 sequence is CASSPQDRGIHGQYF.

Judged by frequency, this clone is medium-sized (0.01 to 0.1%). The CDR3 bases that were read are TGCAGCGTTGAAGGGCTAGCGGGAAGCCGTGGAAACATT. Protein: CSVEGLAGSRGNI. The whole CDR3 is CSVEGLAGSRGNIQYF. The J gene is TRBJ2-4, the V gene TRBV29-1; 9 bases match TRBD2. The read falls 3 residues short of the CDR3 end, and the missing part is taken from the germline J gene. This CDR3 is 16 amino acids long. With 1 base clipped from V and 6 bases from J, the junction kept 10 bases outside the gene matches. In germline, CDR1 is SQVTM, CDR2 ANQGSEA. Supplemented by reference TRBV29-1 and TRBJ2-4, the full variable domain reads SAVISQKPSRDICQRGTSLTIQCQVDSQVTMMFWYRQQPGQSLTLIATANQGSEATYESGFVIDKFPISRPNLTFSTLTVSNMSPEDSSIYLCSVEGLAGSRGNIQYFGAGTRLSVL.